The 31 T cell receptor beta chains below were found in one sample sequenced in a study of blood T cell repertoires in COVID-19. Repertoires were generated with immunoSEQ multiplex PCR, while TCRdb's copy carries only in-frame clones and drops some. The sample lists approximately 68,000 clones; approximately 80% were seen once. Sequencing input: peripheral blood. These receptor sequences come from a woman aged 60-70 years with acute or convalescent COVID-19.

This clone was found once. This sequence joins TRBV9 and TRBJ2-5; 10 bases fit TRBD1. Trimming took 5 bases from V and 4 from J; bases not matched to a gene: 8. The CDR3 has 15 amino acids. Looked up from germline, CDR1 is SGDLS and CDR2 is YYNGEE. The CDR3 here is CASRPTGTGVETQYF. The CDR3 nucleotides read TGTGCCAGCAGACCTACCGGGACAGGGGTAGAGACCCAGTACTTC. Supplemented by reference TRBV9 and TRBJ2-5, the full variable domain reads DSGVTQTPKHLITATGQRVTLRCSPRSGDLSVYWYQQSLDQGLQFLIQYYNGEERAKGNILERFSAQQFPDLHSELNLSSLELGDSALYFCASRPTGTGVETQYFGPGTRLLVL.

V is TRBV6-5 and J is TRBJ1-2; 7 positions match TRBD1. The length of the CDR3 is 15 residues. Germline V gene data show CDR1 as MNHEY and CDR2 as SVGAGI. Trimming took 5 bases from V and 8 from J; bases not matched to a gene: 14. CDR3 bases: TGTGCCAGCAGTCCACGTCCGGGACAGCTATCCGGCTACACCTTC. Protein product: CASSPRPGQLSGYTF.

This chain uses TRBV4-1 with TRBJ2-7; TRBD2 is a possible D gene (6 bases). This CDR3 is 19 amino acids long. The germline CDR1 and CDR2 sequences are MGHRA and YSYEKL. Trimming removed 4 bases from V and 2 bases from J, with 27 bases in between. CDR3 coding DNA: TGCGCCAGCAGCCTCACGAAAGCGATATCAGGGCGGGAAGCCTACGAGCAGTACTTC. Translation gives CASSLTKAISGREAYEQYF.

This clone was counted a single time. The chain combines TRBV7-8 with TRBJ2-3; tentative D call: TRBD1 (5 bases). Trimming left V 2 bases short and J 3 bases short, with 15 bases between. CDR1 SGHVS and CDR2 FQNEAQ come from the germline V gene. The CDR3 totals 16 residues. The CDR3 is CASSLYLRRDTDTQYF. The CDR3 nucleotides read TGTGCCAGCAGCTTATATTTACGCAGGGATACAGATACGCAGTATTTT. Drawing the rest from reference TRBV7-8 and TRBJ2-3, the complete variable domain is GAGVSQSPRYKVAKRGQDVALRCDPISGHVSLFWYQQALGQGPEFLTYFQNEAQLDKSGLPSDRFFAERPEGSVSTLKIQRTQQEDSAVYLCASSLYLRRDTDTQYFGPGTRLTVL.

The chain recombines TRBV29-1 with TRBJ2-3; D uncertain. This CDR3 spans 13 amino acids. Germline-derived CDR1 and CDR2 are SQVTM and ANQGSEA. Trimming stripped 5 bases from V and 1 base from J, with 10 bases between. CDR3 sequence reads: CSVMAARTDTQYF. The CDR3 nucleotides are TGCAGCGTTATGGCCGCCCGCACAGATACGCAGTATTTT.

This clone was counted between two and nine times. The chain is built from TRBV28 and TRBJ2-6, with 10 bases fitting TRBD1. Per germline, CDR1 MDHEN and CDR2 SYDVKM. After removal of 4 bases from V and 4 bases from J, the junction contained 4 bases not matched to a gene. The CDR3 runs to 16 residues. CDR3 DNA: TGTGCCAGCAGTTCGGACAGGGGGAGAGGGGCCAACGTCCTGACTTTC. This gives the protein CASSSDRGRGANVLTF. Based on the CDR3 plus reference TRBV28 and TRBJ2-6, the full variable domain is DVKVTQSSRYLVKRTGEKVFLECVQDMDHENMFWYRQDPGLGLRLIYFSYDVKMKEKGDIPEGYSVSREKKERFSLILESASTNQTSMYLCASSSDRGRGANVLTFGAGSRLTVL.

V and J are TRBV5-1 and TRBJ2-7; 9 nucleotides match TRBD1. There are 15 residues in the CDR3. Per germline, CDR1 SGHRS and CDR2 YFSETQ. With V trimmed by 2 bases and J by 4 bases, 7 bases remained unmatched. CDR3: CASSFGGTGTYEQYF. In DNA form, the CDR3 reads TGCGCCAGCAGCTTTGGCGGGACAGGGACATACGAGCAGTACTTC.

This clone was detected only a few times. CDR3 nucleotides: TGCGCCAGCAGCCCCCGAAGGAACGGGATTCTGGGTGGCTACACCTTC. This codes for CASSPRRNGILGGYTF. V usage is TRBV4-1 and J usage is TRBJ1-2; D ambiguous. CDR1 is MGHRA, CDR2 YSYEKL, per germline. The CDR3 is 16 residues long. Trimming removed 4 bases at V and 7 bases at J, with 22 bases between.

The V and J genes are TRBV10-1 and TRBJ2-3; D not resolved. The CDR3 consists of 13 residues. Deletions cut 3 bases from V and 6 bases from J, with 10 bases between. The germline V gene encodes CDR1 WNHNN and CDR2 SYGVQD (reference sequence). As DNA, the CDR3 is TGCGCCAGCAGTGAAACAGTTCAGGATACGCAGTATTTT. Its translation: CASSETVQDTQYF.

V and J are TRBV6-1 and TRBJ1-2, with 10 nucleotides matching TRBD1. The CDR3 length is 15 residues. Trimming at V came to 3 bases and at J to 3 bases, leaving 4 bases not matched to a gene. Germline CDR1 is MNHNS and CDR2 is SASEGT. The CDR3 region has the DNA TGTGCCAGCAGTGACCGGGACAGGGGAGACTATGGCTACACCTTC. Protein product: CASSDRDRGDYGYTF.

V is TRBV6-5 and J is TRBJ1-5, with 9 bases that match TRBD1. The CDR3 is 15 amino acids. Germline V gene data show CDR1 as MNHEY and CDR2 as SVGAGI. V was pared by 6 bases and J by 3 bases, with 6 bases of the junction left unmatched. This chain's CDR3 is CASSITGGFNQPQHF. In nucleotides, the CDR3 is TGTGCCAGCAGCATCACAGGGGGCTTCAATCAGCCCCAGCATTTT.

CDR3 region: CASNLAGSTDTQYF. The DNA for the CDR3 is TGTGCCAGCAACCTAGCGGGTAGCACAGATACGCAGTATTTT. The J gene is TRBJ2-3, the V gene TRBV2; 8 bases match TRBD2. The CDR3 sequence is 14 residues long. The ends lost 7 bases at V and 0 bases at J; junction bases unmatched: 3. The germline V gene has CDR1 SNHLY and CDR2 FYNNEI.

The genes are TRBV24-1 and TRBJ2-2; 9 positions agree with TRBD2. Per germline, CDR1 KGHDR and CDR2 SFDVKD. The CDR3 has 15 amino acids. The trim removed 4 bases at V and 8 bases at J, leaving 7 bases unmatched. The CDR3 region is CATSDPGLARGELFF. The CDR3 DNA sequence: TGTGCCACCAGTGACCCGGGACTAGCTAGGGGGGAGCTGTTTTTT.

The V and J genes are TRBV5-6 and TRBJ2-1, with 8 bases lining up with TRBD2. The CDR3 has 15 amino acids. Germline V gene sequence: CDR1 SGHDT, CDR2 YYEEEE. The ends lost 6 bases at V and 4 bases at J; junction bases unmatched: 9. The chain's CDR3 is CASTSGLGSYNEQFF. DNA for the CDR3: TGTGCCAGCACTAGCGGGCTCGGGTCTTACAATGAGCAGTTCTTC.

This chain uses TRBV9 with TRBJ2-7; 8 bases are shared with TRBD1. The CDR3 has 15 residues. Per the germline V gene, CDR1 is SGDLS and CDR2 is YYNGEE. J was trimmed by 3 bases and V by 4 bases; bases with no gene match: 9. CDR3: CASSSNAGGYYEQYF. The DNA of the CDR3 is TGTGCCAGCAGCTCAAATGCAGGGGGCTACTACGAGCAGTACTTC.

The chain joins TRBV7-3 to TRBJ1-2; TRBD1 agrees at 8 bases. CDR1 is SGHTA, CDR2 FQGTGA, per germline. V trimming: 5 bases; J trimming: 4 bases; junction bases outside the gene matches: 12. CDR3 size: 16 residues. The CDR3: CASSPDRVPFFYGYTF. As DNA, the CDR3 is TGTGCCAGCAGCCCGGACAGGGTCCCTTTTTTCTATGGCTACACCTTC.

The chain joins TRBV5-6 to TRBJ2-5, with TRBD2 identical over 10 bases. CDR3 size: 15 residues. Germline lookup yields CDR1 SGHDT and CDR2 YYEEEE. Germline trimming cut 4 bases from V and 0 bases from J; bases unmatched to any gene: 3. CDR3 in amino acids: CASSLAGAYQETQYF. The CDR3 bases are TGTGCCAGCAGCCTAGCGGGGGCCTACCAAGAGACCCAGTACTTC.

V usage is TRBV10-3 and J usage is TRBJ1-1; the D gene is possibly TRBD1 (5 bases). Germline CDR1 is ENHRY and CDR2 is SYGVKD. CDR3 length: 15 amino acids. Trimming stripped 3 bases from V and 2 bases from J, with 13 bases between. The CDR3 protein is CAISDAGKSNTEAFF. The CDR3 bases are TGTGCCATCAGTGACGCAGGGAAGAGTAACACTGAAGCTTTCTTT.

V is TRBV19 and J is TRBJ1-3; 10 positions match TRBD1. This CDR3 region has 16 residues. The germline gives CDR1 LNHDA, CDR2 SQIVND (reference sequence). After removal of 5 bases from V and 0 bases from J, the junction contained 4 bases not matched to a gene. CDR3: CASSGQGVPSGNTIYF. In DNA form, the CDR3 reads TGTGCCAGTAGTGGACAGGGGGTTCCCTCTGGAAACACCATATATTTT.

The chain uses TRBV9 and TRBJ1-2; 7 bases are shared with TRBD1. This CDR3 comprises 15 residues. With 0 bases clipped from V and 3 bases from J, the junction kept 5 bases outside the gene matches. Per germline, CDR1 SGDLS and CDR2 YYNGEE. CDR3 sequence (DNA): TGTGCCAGCAGCGTAGGTGGGGACAGCTACTATGGCTACACCTTC. Protein sequence: CASSVGGDSYYGYTF.

The J gene is TRBJ1-1, the V gene TRBV7-2; D remains ambiguous. Germline V gene data show CDR1 as SGHTA and CDR2 as FQGNSA. V lost 4 bases, J lost 0 bases, and 12 bases lay in between. The CDR3 covers 15 residues. Written as DNA, the CDR3 is TGTGCCAGCAGCTCCCTTATAAACATGAACACTGAAGCTTTCTTT. Translation: CASSSLINMNTEAFF.

The chain joins TRBV6-1 to TRBJ1-1; TRBD1 matches at 11 bases. CDR1 MNHNS and CDR2 SASEGT come from the germline V gene. Unmatched junction bases numbered 4, after V lost 3 bases and J lost 4 bases. The CDR3 totals 15 residues. The DNA for the CDR3 is TGTGCCAGCAGTGAGAGGACAGGGGGCTTCACTGAAGCTTTCTTT. Amino acid sequence: CASSERTGGFTEAFF.

The chain links TRBV19 to TRBJ2-1; D possibly corresponds to TRBD1 (6 bases). Germline V gene sequence: CDR1 LNHDA, CDR2 SQIVND (reference sequence). The CDR3 loop spans 14 amino acids. V lost 5 bases, J lost 14 bases, and 22 bases lay in between. This chain's CDR3 is CASSPGRAQGMKFF. The DNA for the CDR3 is TGTGCCAGTAGTCCAGGTAGGGCACAGGGCATGAAGTTCTTC. Looking up the rest from reference TRBV19 and TRBJ2-1 gives the full variable domain: DGGITQSPKYLFRKEGQNVTLSCEQNLNHDAMYWYRQDPGQGLRLIYYSQIVNDFQKGDIAEGYSVSREKKESFPLTVTSAQKNPTAFYLCASSPGRAQGMKFFGPGTRLTVL.

The CDR3 sequence: CATSRDVGLTNTEAFF. In DNA form, the CDR3 reads TGTGCCACCAGCAGAGATGTAGGACTCACGAACACTGAAGCTTTCTTT. The chain is built from TRBV15 and TRBJ1-1; D is undetermined. The CDR3 loop spans 16 amino acids. The V gene's germline CDR1 is LNHNV and CDR2 YYDKDF (reference sequence). V lost 0 bases and J 1 base, leaving 12 bases between the germline ends. The full variable domain, completed using reference TRBV15 and TRBJ1-1, is DAMVIQNPRYQVTQFGKPVTLSCSQTLNHNVMYWYQQKSSQAPKLLFHYYDKDFNNEADTPDNFQSRRPNTSFCFLDIRSPGLGDTAMYLCATSRDVGLTNTEAFFGQGTRLTVV.

The V gene is TRBV12-3 or TRBV12-4, the J gene TRBJ2-7; 8 positions match TRBD2. The J segment lost 6 bases and the V segment lost 5 bases, leaving 6 bases of the junction unmatched. This CDR3 is built from 13 residues. The CDR3 sequence is CASSPLLAAEQYF. CDR3 DNA: TGTGCCAGCAGTCCCCTACTAGCGGCCGAGCAGTACTTC.

The chain employs TRBV5-6 and TRBJ1-2; 9 bases map to TRBD1. In germline, CDR1 is SGHDT, CDR2 YYEEEE. Losses at the gene ends were 6 bases for V and 6 bases for J; bases not matched to a gene: 9. CDR3 length: 14 residues. In DNA form, the CDR3 reads TGTGCCAGCACCGAACAGGGGGCGGCGGATGGCTACACCTTC. Its translation: CASTEQGAADGYTF.

The chain combines TRBV9 with TRBJ2-7; tentatively, D is TRBD1 (6 bases). This CDR3 region has 14 residues. The germline CDR1 and CDR2 sequences are SGDLS and YYNGEE. V dropped 0 bases and J dropped 5 bases, with 12 bases sitting between them. CDR3 sequence (DNA): TGTGCCAGCAGCGTAGTGGCACAGGGCCACGAGCAGTACTTC. Amino acids: CASSVVAQGHEQYF.

This sequence joins TRBV6-5 and TRBJ1-5; 10 positions match TRBD1. V gave up 6 bases and J gave up 4 bases; unmatched junction bases: 6. CDR1 and CDR2 (germline): MNHEY, SVGAGI. CDR3 size: 15 residues. The CDR3 nucleotides read TGTGCCAGCAGGACAGGGGGCGCGGGGAATCAGCCCCAGCATTTT. It yields the protein CASRTGGAGNQPQHF.

This rearrangement joins TRBV4-1 to TRBJ1-3, with D possibly being TRBD1 (5 bases). V gave up 1 base and J gave up 4 bases, with 11 bases separating them. CDR3 length: 15 amino acids. Germline V lookup: CDR1 MGHRA, CDR2 YSYEKL. The CDR3: CASSQAGTYGNTIYF. CDR3 sequence (DNA): TGCGCCAGCAGCCAAGCCGGGACTTACGGAAACACCATATATTTT.

The chain uses TRBV3-1 (or the pseudogene TRBV3-2) and TRBJ2-2; TRBD2 might be the D (5 bases). V lost 4 bases and J lost 6, with 18 bases in between. CDR3 size: 16 residues. From germline, CDR1 is LGHDT and CDR2 YNNKEL (reference sequence). The DNA of the CDR3 is TGTGCCAGCAGCCTTATCATGGGTCCTAGCTCCGGGGAGCTGTTTTTT. Translating it yields CASSLIMGPSSGELFF.

This sequence joins TRBV7-3 and TRBJ1-1, with 9 bases that match TRBD1. Germline-derived CDR1 and CDR2 are SGHTA and FQGTGA. The V segment lost 6 bases and the J segment 10 bases; nucleotides outside the gene matches: 15. The CDR3 runs 15 residues. CDR3 loop: CASSQSGQGLLGAFF. CDR3 coding DNA: TGTGCCAGCAGTCAGTCGGGACAGGGACTTCTAGGAGCTTTCTTT.